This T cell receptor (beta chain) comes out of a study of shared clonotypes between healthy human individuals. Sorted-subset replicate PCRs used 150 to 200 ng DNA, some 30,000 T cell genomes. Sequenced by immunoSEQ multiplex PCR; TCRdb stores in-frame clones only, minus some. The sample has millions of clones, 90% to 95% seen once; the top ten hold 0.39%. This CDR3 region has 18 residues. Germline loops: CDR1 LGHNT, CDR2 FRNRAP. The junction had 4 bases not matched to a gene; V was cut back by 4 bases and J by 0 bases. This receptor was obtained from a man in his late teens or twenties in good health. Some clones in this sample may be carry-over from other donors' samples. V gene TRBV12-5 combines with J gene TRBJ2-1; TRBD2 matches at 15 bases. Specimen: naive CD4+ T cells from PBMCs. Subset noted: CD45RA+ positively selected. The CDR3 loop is CASGSGLAGGSSYNEQFF. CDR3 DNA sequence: TGTGCTAGTGGTTCGGGACTAGCGGGAGGAAGCTCCTACAATGAGCAGTTCTTC. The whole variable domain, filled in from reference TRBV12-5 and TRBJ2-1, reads DARVTQTPRHKVTEMGQEVTMRCQPILGHNTVFWYRQTMMQGLELLAYFRNRAPLDDSGMPKDRFSAEMPDATLATLKIQPSEPRDSAVYFCASGSGLAGGSSYNEQFFGPGTRLTVL.